A single sample is the source of the 25 T cell receptor beta chains below, sequenced in a study of Tregs in tolerant kidney transplant recipients. Method: immunoSEQ multiplex PCR; TCRdb's copy keeps in-frame clones and lacks some. The sample carries about 73,000 clones, 98% recorded once. Sequencing used CD4+ T cells from blood, obtained before the transplant. The origin of the receptors is a human donor who received a combined kidney and bone marrow transplant.

The V and J genes are TRBV19 and TRBJ2-5, with D possibly being TRBD1 (5 bases). Germline values: CDR1 LNHDA, CDR2 SQIVND (reference sequence). This CDR3 contains 14 residues. The V gene lost 5 bases and the J gene lost 3 bases, with 13 bases spanning the gap. This CDR3 is CASSGQGGEETQYF. In DNA, the CDR3 is TGTGCCAGTAGTGGCCAGGGTGGTGAAGAGACCCAGTACTTC. The variable domain in full, with the rest retrieved from reference TRBV19 and TRBJ2-5, is DGGITQSPKYLFRKEGQNVTLSCEQNLNHDAMYWYRQDPGQGLRLIYYSQIVNDFQKGDIAEGYSVSREKKESFPLTVTSAQKNPTAFYLCASSGQGGEETQYFGPGTRLLVL.

The genes are TRBV7-7 and TRBJ2-1; 14 bases fit TRBD2. The CDR3 length is 16 residues. After removal of 5 bases from V and 9 bases from J, the junction contained 9 bases not matched to a gene. Germline V gene data show CDR1 as SSHAT and CDR2 as FNYEAQ (reference sequence). The CDR3 nucleotides are TGTGCCAGCAGCCCCGCCGGACTAGCGGGAGGCCGTGAGCAGTTCTTC. Its translation: CASSPAGLAGGREQFF.

The V and J genes are TRBV7-9 and TRBJ1-1; the D gene is possibly TRBD1 (6 bases). The CDR3 loop spans 14 amino acids. Trimming removed 5 bases at V and 12 bases at J, with 22 bases between. Germline V gene data show CDR1 as SEHNR and CDR2 as FQNEAQ (reference sequence). Here the CDR3 reads CASSLGQGSWKTFF. In nucleotides, the CDR3 is TGTGCCAGCAGCCTGGGCCAGGGGAGCTGGAAAACTTTCTTT.

The rearrangement links TRBV9 to TRBJ2-7, with 9 bases identical to TRBD2. The J segment lost 4 bases and the V segment lost 4 bases, leaving 9 bases of the junction unmatched. CDR1 is SGDLS and CDR2 is YYNGEE in the germline V gene. CDR3 size: 15 residues. The CDR3: CASSPRLAGNYEQYF. As DNA, the CDR3 is TGTGCCAGCAGCCCCCGGCTAGCGGGAAATTACGAGCAGTACTTC.

The chain is built from TRBV27 and TRBJ2-7; D is possibly TRBD2 (5 bases). Germline V gene data show CDR1 as MNHEY and CDR2 as SMNVEV (reference sequence). Trimming took 3 bases from V and 4 from J, leaving 13 bases between them. The CDR3 consists of 14 residues. CDR3 DNA: TGTGCCAGCAGTTTGATAGGGAAGCGGTACGAGCAGTACTTC. The encoded protein is CASSLIGKRYEQYF.

This clone has a single count. The chain is built from TRBV9 and TRBJ1-2; 7 bases are shared with TRBD1. Germline trimming cut 4 bases from V and 2 bases from J; bases unmatched to any gene: 5. Looked up from germline, CDR1 is SGDLS and CDR2 is YYNGEE. This CDR3 contains 14 residues. In nucleotides, the CDR3 is TGTGCCAGCAGCCCATCGGGACAGAACTATGGCTACACCTTC. Protein product: CASSPSGQNYGYTF.

This clone was seen only once. The J gene is TRBJ1-6, the V gene TRBV2, with D uncertain. The germline V gene encodes CDR1 SNHLY and CDR2 FYNNEI. With 1 base removed from V and 13 bases from J, the gap between germline ends came to 8 bases. CDR3 length: 12 residues. The CDR3 DNA reads as TGTGCCAGCAGTGAAGACAGCGGTCCCCTCCACTTT. Protein sequence: CASSEDSGPLHF.

The chain links TRBV6-1 to TRBJ1-1, with a possible D match to TRBD1 (6 bases). Looked up from germline, CDR1 is MNHNS and CDR2 is SASEGT. The CDR3 is 13 residues long. V was cut by 7 bases and J by 4 bases, with 13 bases left in between. The CDR3 coding sequence is TGTGCCAGCACCCTGACAGGAGGCACTGAAGCTTTCTTT. Amino acid sequence: CASTLTGGTEAFF.

The J gene is TRBJ2-1, the V gene TRBV5-4, with D perhaps matching TRBD2 (5 bases). CDR3 size: 14 residues. With 2 bases removed from V and 7 bases from J, the gap between germline ends came to 13 bases. Germline loops: CDR1 SGHNT, CDR2 YYREEE (reference sequence). CDR3 region: CASSFKGSANEQFF. The CDR3 DNA reads as TGTGCCAGCAGCTTTAAAGGGAGCGCGAATGAGCAGTTCTTC.

V and J are TRBV28 and TRBJ1-1; D might be TRBD1 (5 bases). This CDR3 comprises 16 residues. Germline V gene sequence: CDR1 MDHEN, CDR2 SYDVKM. Trimming cost V 3 bases and J 3 bases, with 17 bases left between them. Here the CDR3 DNA reads TGTGCCAGCAGTTTGTTAGGGGCTGGTTTGGACACTGAAGCTTTCTTT. Its translation: CASSLLGAGLDTEAFF.

This chain joins TRBV28 and TRBJ1-1; possibly TRBD1 for D (5 bases). Germline V gives CDR1 MDHEN, CDR2 SYDVKM. The ends were cut back, 6 bases at V and 4 bases at J, with 15 bases in the middle. This CDR3 spans 14 amino acids. The CDR3 DNA sequence: TGTGCCAGCAGACTGCCTGGGGGGAGCACTGAAGCTTTCTTT. It yields the protein CASRLPGGSTEAFF.

The J gene is TRBJ2-3, the V gene TRBV27; D perhaps matches TRBD2 (7 bases). The V gene's germline CDR1 is MNHEY and CDR2 SMNVEV (reference sequence). The ends were cut back, 10 bases at V and 6 bases at J, with 20 bases in the middle. The CDR3 spans 14 residues. CDR3: CATRRGAYSDTQYF. The CDR3 coding sequence is TGTGCCACTCGACGGGGGGCATATTCTGATACGCAGTATTTT.

V usage is TRBV19 and J usage is TRBJ2-1; a possible D gene is TRBD2 (7 bases). Germline CDR1 LNHDA, CDR2 SQIVND (reference sequence). This CDR3 has 13 amino acids. V was shortened by 6 bases and J by 10 bases, with 16 bases between the two germline ends. The chain's CDR3 is CASRPIEGGEQFF. The CDR3, as DNA: TGTGCCAGTAGGCCGATAGAGGGGGGGGAGCAGTTCTTC.

The rearrangement uses TRBV2 and TRBJ2-5; the D gene is possibly TRBD2 (5 bases). Germline V gives CDR1 SNHLY, CDR2 FYNNEI. The CDR3 runs to 14 residues. V lost 6 bases and J lost 2, with 13 bases in between. CDR3 sequence: CASSDPGYQETQYF. CDR3 coding DNA: TGTGCCAGCAGCGATCCGGGATATCAAGAGACCCAGTACTTC.

The chain employs TRBV7-8 and TRBJ2-5; D perhaps matches TRBD1 (6 bases). V lost 5 bases, J lost 5 bases, and 15 bases lay in between. This CDR3 region has 14 residues. Germline-derived CDR1 and CDR2 are SGHVS and FQNEAQ. The CDR3 here is CASSPANREETQYF. The CDR3 nucleotides are TGTGCCAGCAGCCCGGCCAACAGGGAGGAGACCCAGTACTTC.

In this sample, this clone turned up once. The CDR3 bases are TGTGCCAGCAGCCTCACTAGCGGGAGCACAGATACGCAGTATTTT. This translates into CASSLTSGSTDTQYF. V is TRBV11-2 and J is TRBJ2-3; 9 nucleotides line up with TRBD2. The V and J ends lost 5 bases and 0 bases, in that order; junction bases with no gene match: 3. CDR1 is SGHAT and CDR2 is FQNNGV in the germline V gene. The CDR3 extends over 15 amino acids.

The V gene is TRBV5-1, the J gene TRBJ2-6, with D possibly matching TRBD1 (7 bases). The V and J ends lost 2 bases and 3 bases respectively, with 15 bases between them. The CDR3 is 17 residues long. Germline V lookup: CDR1 SGHRS, CDR2 YFSETQ. The CDR3 DNA reads as TGCGCCAGCAGCTTCGGCAGGGGGGTTTTTGGGGCCAACGTCCTGACTTTC. Encoded protein: CASSFGRGVFGANVLTF.

V usage is TRBV11-3 and J usage is TRBJ2-1; a possible D gene is TRBD1 (7 bases). The CDR3 loop spans 14 amino acids. Germline V lookup: CDR1 SGHNT, CDR2 YENEEA. Between the trimmed V and J ends, which lost 4 bases and 1 base, there was a span of 8 bases. Written as DNA, the CDR3 is TGTGCCAGCAGCTCAGGGGGGTCCTACAATGAGCAGTTCTTC. Amino acid sequence: CASSSGGSYNEQFF.

The chain joins TRBV14 to TRBJ2-5; D not resolved. The CDR3 contains 11 residues. Germline-derived CDR1 and CDR2 are SGHDN and FVKESK. The V end was cut by 5 bases, the J end by 5 bases, with 6 bases between. The CDR3 DNA is TGTGCCAGCAGCGAGTGGGAGACCCAGTACTTC. This sequence encodes CASSEWETQYF.

This chain uses TRBV11-2 with TRBJ1-3; D is undetermined. V lost 1 base and J 0 bases, leaving 10 bases between the germline ends. CDR3 length: 16 residues. Germline-derived CDR1 and CDR2 are SGHAT and FQNNGV. CDR3 DNA sequence: TGTGCCAGCAGCTTAGGGGCTACCCACTCTGGAAACACCATATATTTT. It encodes CASSLGATHSGNTIYF. Combining the CDR3 with reference TRBV11-2 and TRBJ1-3 gives the whole variable domain EAGVAQSPRYKIIEKRQSVAFWCNPISGHATLYWYQQILGQGPKLLIQFQNNGVVDDSQLPKDRFSAERLKGVDSTLKIQPAKLEDSAVYLCASSLGATHSGNTIYFGEGSWLTVV.

V usage is TRBV7-8 and J usage is TRBJ2-2; TRBD1 might be the D (6 bases). Trimming removed 2 bases at V and 7 bases at J, with 17 bases between. Germline CDR1 is SGHVS and CDR2 is FQNEAQ. This CDR3 is built from 16 residues. The CDR3 sequence is CASSLWAGEGIGELFF. CDR3 sequence (DNA): TGTGCCAGCAGCTTATGGGCAGGGGAAGGGATCGGGGAGCTGTTTTTT.

V gene TRBV15 combines with J gene TRBJ1-4; 7 positions agree with TRBD1. The CDR3 contains 15 residues. CDR1 and CDR2 (germline): LNHNV, YYDKDF (reference sequence). Trimming cost V 3 bases and J 9 bases; bases outside gene matches: 10. The CDR3 coding sequence is TGTGCCACCAGCAGGGCCCGGGACAGTAGGAAAAAACTGTTTTTT. Encoded protein: CATSRARDSRKKLFF.

This chain uses TRBV6-5 with TRBJ2-3; TRBD1 agrees at 9 bases. V was pared by 4 bases and J by 2 bases, with 7 bases of the junction left unmatched. The CDR3 is 16 amino acids. In germline, CDR1 is MNHEY, CDR2 SVGAGI. The CDR3 DNA sequence: TGTGCCAGCAGTTCTAACAGGGGGCGCCCCACAGATACGCAGTATTTT. Translated, it gives CASSSNRGRPTDTQYF.

The V and J genes are TRBV7-2 and TRBJ1-4; perhaps TRBD1 as D (5 bases). The germline CDR1 and CDR2 sequences are SGHTA and FQGNSA. The CDR3 has 15 amino acids. Trimming stripped 1 base from V and 7 bases from J, with 13 bases between. The chain's CDR3 is CASSLGGTLREKLFF. The CDR3 nucleotides are TGTGCCAGCAGCTTAGGCGGGACCCTTCGTGAAAAACTGTTTTTT.

The chain links TRBV6-1 to TRBJ1-1; maybe TRBD1 (5 bases). The ends were cut back, 2 bases at V and 3 bases at J, with 7 bases in the middle. This CDR3 contains 13 residues. Germline V lookup: CDR1 MNHNS, CDR2 SASEGT. The CDR3 protein is CASSERGHTEAFF. CDR3 in DNA: TGTGCCAGCAGTGAAAGGGGCCACACTGAAGCTTTCTTT.